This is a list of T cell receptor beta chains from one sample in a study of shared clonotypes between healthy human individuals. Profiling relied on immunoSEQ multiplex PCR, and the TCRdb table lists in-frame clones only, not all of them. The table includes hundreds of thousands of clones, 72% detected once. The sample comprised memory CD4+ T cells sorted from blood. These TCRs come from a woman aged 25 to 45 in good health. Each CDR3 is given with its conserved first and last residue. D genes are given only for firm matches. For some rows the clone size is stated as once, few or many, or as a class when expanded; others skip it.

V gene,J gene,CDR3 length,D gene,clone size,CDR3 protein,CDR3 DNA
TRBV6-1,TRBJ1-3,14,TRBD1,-,CASSPGGWLDTIYF,TGTGCCAGCAGCCCAGGGGGCTGGTTAGACACCATATATTTT
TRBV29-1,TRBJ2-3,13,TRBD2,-,CSVGTRFTDTQYF,TGCAGCGTTGGGACTAGGTTCACAGATACGCAGTATTTT
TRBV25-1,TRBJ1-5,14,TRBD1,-,CASSEGQGGQPQHF,TGTGCCAGCAGTGAAGGACAGGGGGGTCAGCCCCAGCATTTT
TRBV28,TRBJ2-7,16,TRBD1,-,CASSLWEGQGAYEQYF,TGTGCCAGCAGTTTATGGGAAGGACAGGGGGCTTACGAGCAGTACTTC
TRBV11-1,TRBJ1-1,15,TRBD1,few,CASSLAQGGNTEAFF,TGTGCCAGCAGCTTAGCGCAGGGGGGTAACACTGAAGCTTTCTTT
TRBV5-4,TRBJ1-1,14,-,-,CASLGTDLNTEAFF,TGTGCCTCCCTAGGTACAGACTTAAACACTGAAGCTTTCTTT
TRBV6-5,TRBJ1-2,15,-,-,CASSTNGSPKYGYTF,TGTGCCAGCAGTACGAACGGAAGCCCCAAGTATGGCTACACCTTC
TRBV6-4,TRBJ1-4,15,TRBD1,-,CASRRTGGTNEKLFF,TGTGCCAGCAGGCGGACAGGGGGCACTAATGAAAAACTGTTTTTT
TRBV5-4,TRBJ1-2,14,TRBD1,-,CASSFPRGEVGYTF,TGTGCCAGCAGCTTCCCCAGGGGGGAGGTAGGCTACACCTTC
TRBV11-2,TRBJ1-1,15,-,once,CASSLASYGHTEAFF,TGTGCCAGCAGCTTAGCCTCTTATGGCCACACTGAAGCTTTCTTT
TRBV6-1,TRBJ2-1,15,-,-,CASSERASSSIGQFF,TGTGCCAGCAGTGAAAGGGCTAGCTCATCCATTGGGCAGTTCTTC
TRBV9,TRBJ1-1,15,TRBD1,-,CASSEGFGTGGTAFF,TGTGCCAGCAGCGAGGGGTTCGGGACAGGGGGGACTGCTTTCTTT
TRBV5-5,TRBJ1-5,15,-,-,CASSLAAVSNQPQHF,TGTGCCAGCAGCTTGGCCGCGGTTAGCAATCAGCCCCAGCATTTT
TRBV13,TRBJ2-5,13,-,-,CASSIYSQETQYF,TGTGCCAGCAGCATTTACAGCCAAGAGACCCAGTACTTC
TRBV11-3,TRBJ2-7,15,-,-,CASSLDSGFGNEQYF,TGTGCCAGCAGCTTAGATTCCGGGTTTGGGAACGAGCAGTACTTC
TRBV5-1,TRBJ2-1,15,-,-,CASSFPLGDYNEQFF,TGCGCCAGCAGCTTCCCCCTGGGAGACTACAATGAGCAGTTCTTC
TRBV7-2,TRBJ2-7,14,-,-,CASSLGGGAYEQYF,TGTGCCAGCAGCTTAGGAGGGGGAGCCTACGAGCAGTACTTC
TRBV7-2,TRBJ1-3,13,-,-,CASSLGHANTIYF,TGTGCCAGCAGCTTAGGACATGCGAACACCATATATTTT
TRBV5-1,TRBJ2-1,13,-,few,CASSLLEVGEQFF,TGCGCCAGCAGCTTGTTGGAGGTCGGGGAGCAGTTCTTC
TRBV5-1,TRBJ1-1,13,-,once,CASSLEANTEAFF,TGCGCCAGCAGCTTGGAGGCGAACACTGAAGCTTTCTTT
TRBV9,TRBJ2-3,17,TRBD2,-,CASSVPYASGHTDTQYF,TGTGCCAGCAGCGTCCCATACGCTAGCGGGCACACAGATACGCAGTATTTT
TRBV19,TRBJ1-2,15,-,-,CASSITGTTGYGYTF,TGTGCCAGTAGTATTACCGGGACGACTGGCTATGGCTACACCTTC
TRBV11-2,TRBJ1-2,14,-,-,CASSFLSEDYGYTF,TGTGCCAGCAGCTTCCTCTCGGAGGACTATGGCTACACCTTC
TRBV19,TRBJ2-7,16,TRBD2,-,CASSSVAGKTSYEQYF,TGTGCCAGTAGTTCGGTAGCGGGAAAAACATCCTACGAGCAGTACTTC
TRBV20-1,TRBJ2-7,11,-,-,CSARGHSEQYF,TGCAGTGCTAGGGGACACAGCGAGCAGTACTTC
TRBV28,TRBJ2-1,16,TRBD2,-,CASSFQTSGRADEQFF,TGTGCCAGCAGTTTCCAAACTAGCGGGAGGGCGGATGAGCAGTTCTTC
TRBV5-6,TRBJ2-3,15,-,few,CASSLYGLDVNTQYF,TGTGCCAGCAGCTTGTACGGCCTAGACGTAAATACGCAGTATTTT
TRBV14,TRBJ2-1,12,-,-,CASSPSRIRQFF,TGTGCCAGCAGCCCTTCTAGGATTCGACAGTTCTTC
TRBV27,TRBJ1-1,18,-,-,CASSSTGTMGDSGTEAFF,TGTGCCAGCAGCTCCACAGGGACGATGGGTGATTCGGGCACTGAAGCTTTCTTT
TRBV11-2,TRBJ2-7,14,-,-,CASSLRRSSYEQYF,TGTGCCAGCAGCTTAAGGAGGAGCTCCTACGAGCAGTACTTC
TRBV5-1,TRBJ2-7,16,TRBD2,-,CASSLAGSGTRYEQYF,TGCGCCAGCAGCTTGGCGGGTAGCGGGACGCGTTACGAGCAGTACTTC
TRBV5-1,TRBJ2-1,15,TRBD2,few,CASSWTSGGYNEQFF,TGCGCCAGCAGCTGGACTAGCGGGGGGTACAATGAGCAGTTCTTC
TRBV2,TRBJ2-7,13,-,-,CASAGDNSYEQYF,TGTGCCAGCGCAGGGGACAACTCCTACGAGCAGTACTTC
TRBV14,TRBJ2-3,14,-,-,CASSQFPSTDTQYF,TGTGCCAGCAGCCAATTCCCCTCCACAGATACGCAGTATTTT
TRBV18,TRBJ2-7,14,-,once,CASSPLDLRREQYF,TGTGCCAGCTCACCCTTGGACCTGCGGCGCGAGCAGTACTTC
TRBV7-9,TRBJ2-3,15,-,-,CASSQQRYGSDTQYF,TGTGCCAGCAGCCAGCAGCGGTACGGTTCGGATACGCAGTATTTT
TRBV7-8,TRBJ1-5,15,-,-,CASSLWRGEVQPQHF,TGTGCCAGCAGCTTATGGAGGGGGGAGGTTCAGCCCCAGCATTTT
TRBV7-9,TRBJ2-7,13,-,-,CASSSDVSYEQYF,TGTGCCAGCAGCTCCGACGTCTCCTACGAGCAGTACTTC
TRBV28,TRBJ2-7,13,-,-,CASSLMVDYEQYF,TGTGCCAGCAGTTTAATGGTGGATTACGAGCAGTACTTC
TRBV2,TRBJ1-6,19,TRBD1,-,CASSSPVTLGTAHNSPLHF,TGTGCCAGCAGTTCACCAGTAACACTGGGGACAGCCCATAATTCACCCCTCCACTTT
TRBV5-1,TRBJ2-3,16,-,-,CASTREGAPSTDTQYF,TGCGCCAGCACCCGGGAAGGGGCCCCTAGCACAGATACGCAGTATTTT
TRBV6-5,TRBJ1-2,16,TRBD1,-,CASSYGQGNTFMSYTF,TGTGCCAGCAGTTACGGACAGGGGAATACCTTTATGAGCTACACCTTC
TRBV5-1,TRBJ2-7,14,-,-,CASSETGLTYEQYF,TGCGCCAGCAGCGAGACGGGATTAACCTACGAGCAGTACTTC
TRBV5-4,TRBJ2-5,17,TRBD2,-,CASSLASSGRAQETQYF,TGTGCCAGCAGCTTGGCCTCTAGCGGGAGGGCTCAAGAGACCCAGTACTTC
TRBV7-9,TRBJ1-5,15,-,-,CASSLDSSSGQPQHF,TGTGCCAGCAGCTTAGACAGCAGTTCGGGACAGCCCCAGCATTTT
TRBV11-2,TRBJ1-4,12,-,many,CASSLEDRKLFF,TGTGCCAGCAGCTTAGAGGATCGAAAACTGTTTTTT